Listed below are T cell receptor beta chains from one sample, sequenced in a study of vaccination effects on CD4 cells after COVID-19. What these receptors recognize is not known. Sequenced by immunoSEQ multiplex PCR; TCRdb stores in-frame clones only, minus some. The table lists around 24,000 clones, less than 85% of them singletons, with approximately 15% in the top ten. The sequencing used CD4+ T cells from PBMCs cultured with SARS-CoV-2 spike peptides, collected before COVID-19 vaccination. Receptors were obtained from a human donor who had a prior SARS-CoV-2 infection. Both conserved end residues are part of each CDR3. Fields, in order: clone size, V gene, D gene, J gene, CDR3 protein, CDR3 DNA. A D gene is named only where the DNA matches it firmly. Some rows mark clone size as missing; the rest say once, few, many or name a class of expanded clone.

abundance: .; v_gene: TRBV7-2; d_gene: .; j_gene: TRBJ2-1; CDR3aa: CASNSPIREGEQFF; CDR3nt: TGTGCCAGCAACAGCCCCATACGCGAAGGTGAGCAGTTCTTC
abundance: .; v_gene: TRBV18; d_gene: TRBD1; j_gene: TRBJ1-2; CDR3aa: CASSPNMGQPFNYGYTF; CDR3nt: TGTGCCAGTTCACCAAATATGGGACAGCCCTTTAACTATGGCTACACCTTC
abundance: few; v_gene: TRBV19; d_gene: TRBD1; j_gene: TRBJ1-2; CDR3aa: CASIDGGTGGFDGYTF; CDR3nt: TGTGCCAGTATCGACGGGGGGACAGGGGGCTTTGATGGCTACACCTTC
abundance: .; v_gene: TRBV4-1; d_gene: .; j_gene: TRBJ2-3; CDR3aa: CASSQDRGYTQYF; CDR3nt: TGCGCCAGCAGCCAAGACAGGGGATATACGCAGTATTTT
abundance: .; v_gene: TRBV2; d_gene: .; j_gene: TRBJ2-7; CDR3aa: CASSVTRFSYEQYF; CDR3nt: TGTGCCAGCAGCGTTACTAGATTCTCTTACGAGCAGTACTTC
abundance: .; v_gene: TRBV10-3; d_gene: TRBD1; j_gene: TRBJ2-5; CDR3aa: CAIRKLRGRDLAETQYF; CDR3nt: TGTGCCATCCGTAAGCTGAGGGGGCGCGATCTCGCAGAGACCCAGTACTTC
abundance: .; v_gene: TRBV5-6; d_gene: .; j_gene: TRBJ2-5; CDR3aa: CASSPLGLKGRETQYF; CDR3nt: TGTGCCAGCAGCCCCCTCGGACTCAAAGGGAGAGAGACCCAGTACTTC
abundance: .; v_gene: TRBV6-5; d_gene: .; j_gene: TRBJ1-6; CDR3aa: CASRSPNNSPLHF; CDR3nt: TGTGCCAGCAGGAGCCCCAATAATTCACCCCTCCACTTT
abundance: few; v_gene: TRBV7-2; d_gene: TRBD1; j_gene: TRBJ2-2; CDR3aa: CASSAGQGLSEWELFF; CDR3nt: TGTGCCAGCAGCGCGGGACAGGGCCTGAGTGAGTGGGAGCTGTTTTTT
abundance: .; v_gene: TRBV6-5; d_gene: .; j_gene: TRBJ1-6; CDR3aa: CASSLNRDGLGTLHF; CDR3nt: TGTGCCAGCAGCCTCAACAGGGACGGCCTGGGGACCCTCCACTTT
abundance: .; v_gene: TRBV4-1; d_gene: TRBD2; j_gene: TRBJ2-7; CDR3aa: CASSREGSSGSYEQYF; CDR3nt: TGCGCCAGCAGCCGGGAGGGGTCTAGCGGCAGCTACGAGCAGTACTTC
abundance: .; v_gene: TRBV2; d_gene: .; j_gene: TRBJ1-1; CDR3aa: CASSEKGPFNTEAFF; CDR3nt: TGTGCCAGCAGTGAAAAGGGACCATTTAACACTGAAGCTTTCTTT
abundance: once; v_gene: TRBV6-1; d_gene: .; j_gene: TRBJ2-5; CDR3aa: CASSEALGGSEETQYF; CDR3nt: TGTGCCAGCAGTGAAGCGCTAGGGGGGAGTGAGGAGACCCAGTACTTC
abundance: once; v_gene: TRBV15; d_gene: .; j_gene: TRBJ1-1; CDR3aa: CATSRDGLRGTEAFF; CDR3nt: TGTGCCACCAGCAGAGATGGCCTCAGGGGCACTGAAGCTTTCTTT
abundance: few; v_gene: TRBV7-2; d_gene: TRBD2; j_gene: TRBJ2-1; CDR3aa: CASSSRTSGGLVNEQFF; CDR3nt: TGTGCCAGCAGCTCACGGACTAGCGGGGGGTTGGTGAATGAGCAGTTCTTC
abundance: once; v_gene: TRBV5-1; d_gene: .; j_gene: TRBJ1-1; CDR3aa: CASSLVPSWGVVAEAFF; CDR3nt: TGCGCCAGCAGCTTGGTACCTAGTTGGGGGGTTGTTGCTGAAGCTTTCTTT
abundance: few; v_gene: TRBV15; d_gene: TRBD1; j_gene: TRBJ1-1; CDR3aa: CATSRLGQEHTEAFF; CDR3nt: TGTGCCACCAGCAGACTCGGACAGGAGCACACTGAAGCTTTCTTT
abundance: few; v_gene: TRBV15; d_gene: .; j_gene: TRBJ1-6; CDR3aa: CATRRNPGADSPLHF; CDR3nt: TGTGCCACCCGGAGAAACCCGGGGGCTGATTCACCCCTCCACTTT
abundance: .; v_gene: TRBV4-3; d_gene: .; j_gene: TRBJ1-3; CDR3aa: CASSQAQSSGNTIYF; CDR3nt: TGCGCCAGCAGCCAAGCCCAGTCCTCTGGAAACACCATATATTTT
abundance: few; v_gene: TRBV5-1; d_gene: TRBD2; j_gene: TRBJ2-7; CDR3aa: CASSSQAGGLYEQYF; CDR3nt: TGCGCCAGCAGCTCACAAGCGGGGGGGCTCTACGAGCAGTACTTC
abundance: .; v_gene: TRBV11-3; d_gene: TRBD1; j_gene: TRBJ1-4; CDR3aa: CASRARDSNEKLFF; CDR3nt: TGTGCCAGCAGGGCCCGGGACAGTAATGAAAAACTGTTTTTT
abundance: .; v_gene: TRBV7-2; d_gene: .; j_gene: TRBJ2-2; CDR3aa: CASSFWTVFTGELFF; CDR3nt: TGTGCCAGCAGCTTCTGGACAGTGTTCACCGGGGAGCTGTTTTTT
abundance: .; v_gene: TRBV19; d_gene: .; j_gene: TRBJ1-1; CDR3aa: CASSIVQGFTEAFF; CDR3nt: TGTGCCAGTAGTATAGTTCAGGGGTTCACTGAAGCTTTCTTT
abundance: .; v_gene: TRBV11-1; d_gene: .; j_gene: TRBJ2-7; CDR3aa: CASSLVRGHLSYEQYF; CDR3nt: TGTGCCAGCAGCTTGGTCAGAGGGCACCTCTCCTACGAGCAGTACTTC
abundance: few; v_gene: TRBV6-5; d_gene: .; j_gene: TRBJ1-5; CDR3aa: CASSYTGMGQPQHF; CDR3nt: TGTGCCAGCAGTTACACGGGGATGGGTCAGCCCCAGCATTTT
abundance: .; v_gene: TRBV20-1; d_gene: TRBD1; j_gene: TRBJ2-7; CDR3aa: CSASLRQGADEQYF; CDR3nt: TGCAGTGCTAGTCTTCGACAGGGGGCGGACGAGCAGTACTTC
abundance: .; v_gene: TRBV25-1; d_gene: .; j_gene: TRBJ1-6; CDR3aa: CASRGANSPLHF; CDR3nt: TGTGCCAGCCGCGGGGCCAATTCACCCCTCCACTTT
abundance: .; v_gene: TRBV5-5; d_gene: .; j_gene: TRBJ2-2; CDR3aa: CASSLGAGANTGELFF; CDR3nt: TGTGCCAGCAGCTTGGGTGCAGGGGCGAACACCGGGGAGCTGTTTTTT
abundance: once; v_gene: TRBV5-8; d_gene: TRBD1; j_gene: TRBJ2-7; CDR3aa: CASSAPQGANEQYF; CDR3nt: TGTGCCAGCAGCGCGCCACAGGGGGCTAACGAGCAGTACTTC
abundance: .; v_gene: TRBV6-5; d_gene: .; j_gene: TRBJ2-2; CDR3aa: CASVGQQNTGELFF; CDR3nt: TGTGCCAGCGTTGGACAGCAGAACACCGGGGAGCTGTTTTTT